The rows below give T cell receptor beta chains drawn from one sample of a study of post-analysis software for immune sequencing data. Using its own MiXCR run on the PCR reads, TCRdb lists one record per CDR3 protein. The repertoire consists of fewer than 850,000 distinct CDR3 sequences, with 30% occurring once and the leading ten covering around 0.6%. The sequencing input was blood. All receptors derive from a girl aged 10-17 years with multiple sclerosis. Both conserved end residues are part of each CDR3. Each record gives: J gene, V gene, clone size, D gene, CDR3 DNA, CDR3 protein. D genes are given only for firm matches. Size values are once, few and many counts, or a class for expanded clones, and some rows have none.

J gene: TRBJ2-5
V gene: TRBV12-3/TRBV12-4
clone size: .
D gene: TRBD2
CDR3 DNA: TGTGCCAGCAGCCGGACTAGCGGGAGGGTATCTGGAGAGCAGTACTTC
CDR3 protein: CASSRTSGRVSGEQYF

J gene: TRBJ1-1
V gene: TRBV5-1
clone size: .
D gene: TRBD1
CDR3 DNA: TGCGCCAGCAGCCTAGGACAGGTTCTCAGGACGAACACTGAAGCTTTCTTT
CDR3 protein: CASSLGQVLRTNTEAFF

J gene: TRBJ2-7
V gene: TRBV7-9
clone size: .
D gene: .
CDR3 DNA: TGTGCCAGCAGCAATACAGGGACCGCCTCCCACGAGCAGTACTTC
CDR3 protein: CASSNTGTASHEQYF

J gene: TRBJ2-7
V gene: TRBV5-1
clone size: .
D gene: TRBD2
CDR3 DNA: TGCGCCAGCTGGGGAGGGGCGGCATCCCACGAGCAGTACTTC
CDR3 protein: CASWGGAASHEQYF

J gene: TRBJ2-3
V gene: TRBV4-1
clone size: .
D gene: TRBD1
CDR3 DNA: TGCGCCAGCAGCCAATCGCCGGCAGGACAGGGCTATGTTGCAGATACGCAGTATTTT
CDR3 protein: CASSQSPAGQGYVADTQYF

J gene: TRBJ1-6
V gene: TRBV10-3
clone size: .
D gene: .
CDR3 DNA: TGTGCCATCAGTGAGTCCGCCGGTTCACCCCTCCACTTT
CDR3 protein: CAISESAGSPLHF

J gene: TRBJ2-4
V gene: TRBV28
clone size: .
D gene: .
CDR3 DNA: TGTGCCAGCAGTTTAGAGGGTGCTAGCTTCGAAAACATTCAGTACTTC
CDR3 protein: CASSLEGASFENIQYF

J gene: TRBJ2-4
V gene: TRBV4-1
clone size: many
D gene: .
CDR3 DNA: TGCGCCAGCAGCCAAGGTGGGGGGAATGTCAAAAACATTCAGTACTTC
CDR3 protein: CASSQGGGNVKNIQYF

J gene: TRBJ1-6
V gene: TRBV20-1
clone size: few
D gene: .
CDR3 DNA: TGCAGTGCTAGATCCGTCGAGGGGCCTAATTCACCCCTCCACTTT
CDR3 protein: CSARSVEGPNSPLHF

J gene: TRBJ1-5
V gene: TRBV9
clone size: few
D gene: .
CDR3 DNA: TGTGCCAGCAGCGAGGGTTCACGAGGTGATCAGCCCCAGCATTTT
CDR3 protein: CASSEGSRGDQPQHF